This T cell receptor (beta chain) came from a study of T cell responses to AZD1222 COVID-19 vaccine. The CDR3 runs 15 residues. Germline V lookup: CDR1 LNHDA, CDR2 SQIVND (reference sequence). The junction had 9 bases not matched to a gene; V was cut back by 4 bases and J by 7 bases. Assay used: immunoSEQ multiplex PCR; TCRdb lists only in-frame clones, some missing. The repertoire has some 110,000 clones, roughly 90% of them found once; the top ten carry 6% to 8.5%. This specimen was peripheral blood, taken 28 days after the second AZD1222 dose. The clonotype originates from an adult who received the AZD1222 COVID-19 vaccine. This sequence joins TRBV19 and TRBJ1-4, with TRBD1 matching 7 bases. CDR3 residues: CASSNPGGVVEKLFF. The DNA of the CDR3 is TGTGCCAGTAGTAACCCAGGGGGAGTTGTTGAAAAACTGTTTTTT. Drawing the rest from reference TRBV19 and TRBJ1-4, the complete variable domain is DGGITQSPKYLFRKEGQNVTLSCEQNLNHDAMYWYRQDPGQGLRLIYYSQIVNDFQKGDIAEGYSVSREKKESFPLTVTSAQKNPTAFYLCASSNPGGVVEKLFFGSGTQLSVL.